Following are 29 T cell receptor beta chains from one sample sequenced in a study of cytomegalovirus exposure and HLA in healthy donors. Assay: immunoSEQ multiplex PCR; the TCRdb copy retains only in-frame clones and omits some. The data contain about 150,000 clones, approximately 88% of them seen just once; the ten biggest clones take up 4.5%. Sequencing input: PBMCs. These receptor sequences come from a man between 18 and 29 years old in good health and CMV-seropositive.

The rearrangement joins TRBV6-5 to TRBJ1-1; no clear D. The V end lost 2 bases, the J end lost 6 bases, and 4 bases lay between the germline ends. The germline CDR1 and CDR2 sequences are MNHEY and SVGAGI. The CDR3 runs to 11 residues. CDR3 in DNA: TGTGCCAGCAGTTACCGCGCTGAAGCTTTCTTT. It is translated as CASSYRAEAFF.

This rearrangement joins TRBV2 to TRBJ1-2; perhaps TRBD1 as D (5 bases). Germline-derived CDR1 and CDR2 are SNHLY and FYNNEI. The CDR3 has 14 amino acids. V lost 4 bases and J 6 bases, leaving 15 bases between the germline ends. CDR3 coding DNA: TGTGCCAGCAGTGTCAGGGCGTACGTCGATGGCTACACCTTC. Translated, it gives CASSVRAYVDGYTF.

The rearrangement uses TRBV18 and TRBJ1-4; D is undetermined. Germline V gives CDR1 KGHSH, CDR2 LQKENI. This CDR3 has 12 residues. Trimming stripped 3 bases from V and 8 bases from J, with 7 bases between. The CDR3 loop reads CASSPAGEKLFF. The DNA of the CDR3 is TGTGCCAGCTCACCGGCGGGGGAAAAACTGTTTTTT.

The chain recombines TRBV5-5 with TRBJ2-3; 7 positions match TRBD2. Germline CDR1 is SGHKS and CDR2 is YYEKEE (reference sequence). With V trimmed by 3 bases and J by 3 bases, 10 bases remained unmatched. The CDR3 length is 16 residues. CDR3: CASSSPGLVETDTQYF. The CDR3 DNA sequence: TGTGCCAGCAGCTCCCCCGGACTAGTAGAAACAGATACGCAGTATTTT.

The rearrangement joins TRBV27 to TRBJ2-4; 11 bases fit TRBD2. CDR1 MNHEY and CDR2 SMNVEV come from the germline V gene (reference sequence). J was trimmed by 7 bases and V by 5 bases; bases with no gene match: 7. CDR3 size: 15 residues. DNA of the CDR3: TGTGCCAGCAGTAAGCTAGCGGGAGGAATTAACATTCAGTACTTC. Translating it yields CASSKLAGGINIQYF.

The gene calls are TRBV27 and TRBJ1-2; no definite D call. This CDR3 region has 12 residues. Germline V gene sequence: CDR1 MNHEY, CDR2 SMNVEV (reference sequence). The V end lost 2 bases, the J end lost 8 bases, and 9 bases lay between the germline ends. The CDR3 coding sequence is TGTGCCAGCAGTTTAAGCGTTTCAGGCTACACCTTC. This gives the protein CASSLSVSGYTF.

In its sample, this clone was seen a few times. The gene calls are TRBV4-2 and TRBJ1-5, with a weak D call TRBD1 (5 bases). Between the trimmed V and J ends, which lost 3 bases and 4 bases, there was a span of 10 bases. CDR1 LGHNA and CDR2 YNFKEQ come from the germline V gene. The CDR3 runs 14 residues. This CDR3 is CASSQEGSNQPQHF. In DNA form, the CDR3 reads TGTGCCAGCAGCCAGGAGGGGTCGAATCAGCCCCAGCATTTT.

The chain combines TRBV15 with TRBJ2-7, with a weak D call TRBD2 (5 bases). Deletions cut 8 bases from V and 2 bases from J, with 10 bases between. CDR3 length: 12 residues. Germline V gene sequence: CDR1 LNHNV, CDR2 YYDKDF (reference sequence). The CDR3 sequence: CATAEGPYEQYF. For the CDR3, the DNA is TGTGCCACCGCTGAGGGCCCCTACGAGCAGTACTTC.

The V call is TRBV25-1, the J call TRBJ2-1, with TRBD2 matching over 10 bases. CDR3 size: 17 residues. Germline V gene lookup returns CDR1 MGHDK and CDR2 SYGVNS. V was clipped by 7 bases and J by 5 bases; unmatched bases: 14. The CDR3 region has the DNA TGTGCCAGCATGGGGGGGTCGCTAGCGGGAGAGAACAATGAGCAGTTCTTC. This codes for CASMGGSLAGENNEQFF.

The genes are TRBV7-2 and TRBJ2-7; D unresolved. Germline V gene sequence: CDR1 SGHTA, CDR2 FQGNSA. Trimming took off 1 base at V and 9 bases at J, with 13 bases between the two ends. This CDR3 comprises 13 residues. The CDR3 bases are TGTGCCAGCAGCTTAGGCGGCGCTGACCGGCAGTACTTC. As protein: CASSLGGADRQYF.

CDR3 sequence (DNA): TGTGCCAGCACACTCCAGGGCCCCGGGGAGCTGTTTTTT. This codes for CASTLQGPGELFF. This sequence joins TRBV28 and TRBJ2-2, with D maybe TRBD1 (5 bases). Germline CDR1 reads MDHEN; CDR2 reads SYDVKM. V was cut by 7 bases and J by 6 bases, with 12 bases left in between. The CDR3 covers 13 residues.

This rearrangement joins TRBV5-5 to TRBJ1-2; D unresolved. CDR3 length: 13 amino acids. Per germline, CDR1 SGHKS and CDR2 YYEKEE (reference sequence). The V and J ends lost 4 bases and 3 bases respectively, with 10 bases between them. The chain's CDR3 is CASSMRVDYGYTF. CDR3 nucleotides: TGTGCCAGCAGCATGAGGGTGGACTATGGCTACACCTTC.

The chain joins TRBV5-4 to TRBJ1-2; 12 nucleotides agree with TRBD1. Germline CDR1 and CDR2: SGHNT and YYREEE (reference sequence). The trim removed 3 bases at V and 4 bases at J, leaving 4 bases unmatched. This CDR3 is built from 15 residues. CDR3 sequence reads: CASSSGTGGTYGYTF. In nucleotides, the CDR3 is TGTGCCAGCAGCTCCGGGACAGGGGGCACCTATGGCTACACCTTC.

This clone appeared once. This chain connects TRBV6-5 to TRBJ1-4; D is perhaps TRBD1 (5 bases). The V gene's germline CDR1 is MNHEY and CDR2 SVGAGI. This CDR3 contains 14 residues. Trimming cost V 2 bases and J 8 bases, with 12 bases left between them. The DNA of the CDR3 is TGTGCCAGCAGTTACGCGGGGACGAAAGAAAAACTGTTTTTT. Translating gives CASSYAGTKEKLFF.

J is TRBJ2-7 and V is TRBV29-1; possible D gene TRBD2, 6 bases. Germline V lookup: CDR1 SQVTM, CDR2 ANQGSEA. The length of the CDR3 is 13 residues. The V end was cut by 4 bases, the J end by 6 bases, with 16 bases between. CDR3 nucleotides: TGCAGCGTTGTAGGGACTGGGAGACTCGAGCAGTACTTC. Translation gives CSVVGTGRLEQYF.

The chain joins TRBV28 to TRBJ1-1; TRBD1 matches at 12 bases. The CDR3 is 16 amino acids. With 3 bases clipped from V and 0 bases from J, the junction kept 2 bases outside the gene matches. CDR1 is MDHEN and CDR2 is SYDVKM in the germline V gene. The CDR3 spells CASSLGQGAMNTEAFF. CDR3 in DNA: TGTGCCAGCAGTTTGGGACAGGGGGCGATGAACACTGAAGCTTTCTTT.

The chain joins TRBV5-1 to TRBJ2-3, with D possibly being TRBD2 (5 bases). This CDR3 spans 14 amino acids. CDR1 and CDR2 from the germline V gene are SGHRS and YFSETQ. Trimming stripped 0 bases from V and 2 bases from J, with 7 bases between. CDR3 DNA sequence: TGCGCCAGCAGCTTGGATCTAGCCACAGATACGCAGTATTTT. Translating it yields CASSLDLATDTQYF.

The chain couples TRBV7-9 to TRBJ1-5; TRBD1 might be the D (6 bases). The V and J ends lost 5 bases and 2 bases respectively, with 13 bases between them. Germline V gives CDR1 SEHNR, CDR2 FQNEAQ (reference sequence). This CDR3 is 15 amino acids long. Written as DNA, the CDR3 is TGTGCCAGCAGCGATTCAGGGGTAGGCAATCAGCCCCAGCATTTT. It is translated as CASSDSGVGNQPQHF.

The chain carries TRBV7-6 and TRBJ2-2; TRBD1 is a possible D gene (6 bases). CDR1 and CDR2 from the germline V gene are SGHVS and FNYEAQ. The CDR3 is 14 residues long. The ends were cut back, 5 bases at V and 10 bases at J, with 17 bases in the middle. The CDR3 loop reads CASSATQQGAELFF. The CDR3 DNA reads TGTGCCAGCAGCGCCACCCAACAGGGTGCGGAGCTGTTTTTT.

V is TRBV6-1 and J is TRBJ2-5; 7 bases line up with TRBD2. V lost 11 bases to trimming and J lost 5 bases; unmatched junction nucleotides: 17. Per the germline V gene, CDR1 is MNHNS and CDR2 is SASEGT. The CDR3 loop spans 15 amino acids. The CDR3 coding sequence is TGTGCCTGCCAAGGAATGAACCTGGGGGGGGAGACCCAGTACTTC. It encodes CACQGMNLGGETQYF.

The chain recombines TRBV29-1 with TRBJ1-1; 8 bases align to TRBD1. V gave up 5 bases and J gave up 3 bases; unmatched junction bases: 8. The germline V gene encodes CDR1 SQVTM and CDR2 ANQGSEA. CDR3 length: 14 residues. The DNA of the CDR3 is TGCAGCGTTAAAGGACAGGGAGGTGACACTGAAGCTTTCTTT. Translated: CSVKGQGGDTEAFF.

This clone appeared a single time. The chain combines TRBV5-1 with TRBJ1-4; D call uncertain. The CDR3 is 16 residues long. Between the trimmed V and J ends, which lost 0 bases and 5 bases, there was a span of 14 bases. Germline loops: CDR1 SGHRS, CDR2 YFSETQ. CDR3: CASSLGPNEQNEKLFF. The CDR3 DNA reads as TGCGCCAGCAGCTTGGGCCCAAATGAGCAAAATGAAAAACTGTTTTTT.

The chain links TRBV7-9 to TRBJ2-7; D possibly corresponds to TRBD1 (6 bases). This CDR3 spans 14 amino acids. Germline V gene sequence: CDR1 SEHNR, CDR2 FQNEAQ (reference sequence). Trimming removed 2 bases at V and 3 bases at J, with 11 bases between. For the CDR3, the DNA is TGTGCCAGCAGCTTATCTGGGGGCGGCTACGAGCAGTACTTC. This gives the protein CASSLSGGGYEQYF.

The chain employs TRBV25-1 and TRBJ1-2; 8 positions match TRBD1. V was pared by 5 bases and J by 2 bases, with 7 bases of the junction left unmatched. The CDR3 is made up of 15 amino acids. Germline CDR1 MGHDK, CDR2 SYGVNS. In nucleotides, the CDR3 is TGTGCCAGCAGTCCCCCAGGGGGCCCGAACTATGGCTACACCTTC. This gives the protein CASSPPGGPNYGYTF.

The chain couples TRBV7-9 to TRBJ2-2, with 11 bases that match TRBD2. The CDR3 has 16 amino acids. Germline CDR1 reads SEHNR; CDR2 reads FQNEAQ (reference sequence). V shed 5 bases and J 5 bases; nucleotides not matched to a gene: 7. CDR3 bases: TGTGCCAGCAGCAAACTAGCGGGAGCGGATACCGGGGAGCTGTTTTTT. Translating it yields CASSKLAGADTGELFF.

CDR3 loop: CASRRTGNTEAFF. For the CDR3, the DNA is TGCGCCAGCCGCCGGACAGGGAACACTGAAGCTTTCTTT. The V and J genes are TRBV10-2 and TRBJ1-1; 7 positions agree with TRBD1. Losses at the gene ends were 8 bases for V and 1 base for J; bases not matched to a gene: 4. Germline V CDR1 and CDR2: WSHSY, SAAADI. The CDR3 extends over 13 amino acids.

This chain links TRBV7-9 with TRBJ2-3; D might be TRBD2 (5 bases). From germline, CDR1 is SEHNR and CDR2 FQNEAQ (reference sequence). The V end lost 5 bases, the J end lost 0 bases, and 15 bases lay between the germline ends. The CDR3 contains 16 residues. The CDR3, as DNA: TGTGCCAGCAGCGACCTAGCAGCCGTTAGCACAGATACGCAGTATTTT. Amino acids: CASSDLAAVSTDTQYF.

This clone has only a few counts. The J gene is TRBJ1-6, the V gene TRBV5-1; TRBD1 is a possible D gene (5 bases). There are 15 residues in the CDR3. Looked up from germline, CDR1 is SGHRS and CDR2 is YFSETQ. With 1 base removed from V and 9 bases from J, the gap between germline ends came to 14 bases. CDR3 sequence: CASSLNPGGGSPLHF. The CDR3 DNA follows: TGCGCCAGCAGCTTGAATCCCGGGGGTGGTTCACCCCTCCACTTT.

This chain uses TRBV6-1 with TRBJ1-1; TRBD1 matches 9 bases. This CDR3 comprises 15 residues. Unmatched junction bases numbered 5, after V lost 1 base and J lost 5 bases. Germline V lookup: CDR1 MNHNS, CDR2 SASEGT. Here the CDR3 reads CASSEVGTGWTEAFF. The DNA of the CDR3 is TGTGCCAGCAGTGAAGTGGGGACAGGGTGGACTGAAGCTTTCTTT.